This T cell receptor (beta chain) was profiled in a study of radiotherapy plus CTLA-4 blockade in lung cancer. Background on the study: Objective responses arose in 18% of patients, and around 32% experienced disease control. Study-wide findings and caveats: Following radiotherapy plus ipilimumab, tumor-derived TCR clones expanded in the blood.

The CDR3 is 11 amino acids. The V end lost 1 base, the J end lost 8 bases, and 8 bases lay between the germline ends. CDR1 GTSNPN and CDR2 SVGIG come from the germline V gene (reference sequence). Comments on this clone: The antigen remains undetermined.

The table came from immunoSEQ multiplex PCR; TCRdb's copy has only in-frame clones and leaves some out. The sample has about 68,000 clones; approximately 79% are singletons. This sequence joins TRBV30 and TRBJ1-1; unclear D gene. The sequence derives from a human donor with non-small cell lung cancer who had a complete response to radiotherapy plus ipilimumab. The sequencing used peripheral blood, collected from a patient treated with radiotherapy plus ipilimumab. The CDR3 DNA is TGTGCCTGGAGTGCAAGAAAGGAAGCTTTCTTT. It translates to CAWSARKEAFF.